This TCR beta chain originates from a study of blood T cell repertoires in COVID-19. Profiling relied on immunoSEQ multiplex PCR, and the TCRdb table lists in-frame clones only, not all of them. The table records tens of thousands of clones, approximately 79% of them present only once. Trimming cost V 4 bases and J 6 bases, with 19 bases left between them. CDR1 and CDR2 (germline): ENHRY, SYGVKD. The length of the CDR3 is 15 residues. Source material: peripheral blood. The chain has TRBV10-3 and TRBJ2-7; possible D gene TRBD1, 5 bases. The TCR comes from a man in his 60s with active or convalescent COVID-19. The CDR3 sequence is CAISGPEVGRGEQYF. CDR3 coding DNA: TGTGCCATCAGTGGTCCTGAAGTGGGAAGGGGCGAGCAGTACTTC.